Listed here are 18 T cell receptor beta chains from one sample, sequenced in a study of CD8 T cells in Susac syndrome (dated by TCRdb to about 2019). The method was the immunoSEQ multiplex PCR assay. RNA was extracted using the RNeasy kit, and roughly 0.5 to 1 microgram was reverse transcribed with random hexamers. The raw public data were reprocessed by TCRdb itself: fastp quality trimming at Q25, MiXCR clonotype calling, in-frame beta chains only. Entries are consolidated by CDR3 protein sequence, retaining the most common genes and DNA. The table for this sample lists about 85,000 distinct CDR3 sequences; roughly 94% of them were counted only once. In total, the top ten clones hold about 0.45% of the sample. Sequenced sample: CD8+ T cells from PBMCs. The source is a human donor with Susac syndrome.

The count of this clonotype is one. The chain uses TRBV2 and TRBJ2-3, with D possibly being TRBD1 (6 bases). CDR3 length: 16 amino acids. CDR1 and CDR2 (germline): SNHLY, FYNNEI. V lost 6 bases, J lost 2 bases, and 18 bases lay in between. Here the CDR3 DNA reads TGTGCCAGCAGAGCTAAGGACAGACCCTACACAGATACGCAGTATTTT. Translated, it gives CASRAKDRPYTDTQYF.

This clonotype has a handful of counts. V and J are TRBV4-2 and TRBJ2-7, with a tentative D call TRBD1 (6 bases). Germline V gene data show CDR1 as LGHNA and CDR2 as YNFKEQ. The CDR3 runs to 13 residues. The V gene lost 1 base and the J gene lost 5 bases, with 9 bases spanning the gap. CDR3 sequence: CASSQGDIDEQYF. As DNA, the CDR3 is TGTGCCAGCAGCCAAGGGGACATCGACGAGCAGTACTTC.

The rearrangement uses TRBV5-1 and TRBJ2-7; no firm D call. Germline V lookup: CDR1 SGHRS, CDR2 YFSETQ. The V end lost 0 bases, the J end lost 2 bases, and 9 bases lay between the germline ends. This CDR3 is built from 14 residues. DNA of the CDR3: TGCGCCAGCAGCTTGGTGGGAAGGGCCTACGAGCAGTACTTC. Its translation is CASSLVGRAYEQYF.

DNA of the CDR3: TGTGCCAGTAGTCTGACAGGTAACACTGGGGCCAACGTCCTGACTTTC. Translated: CASSLTGNTGANVLTF. The rearrangement joins TRBV19 to TRBJ2-6; D might be TRBD1 (6 bases). There are 16 residues in the CDR3. The V and J ends lost 5 bases and 2 bases respectively, with 13 bases between them. The germline CDR1 and CDR2 sequences are LNHDA and SQIVND (reference sequence).

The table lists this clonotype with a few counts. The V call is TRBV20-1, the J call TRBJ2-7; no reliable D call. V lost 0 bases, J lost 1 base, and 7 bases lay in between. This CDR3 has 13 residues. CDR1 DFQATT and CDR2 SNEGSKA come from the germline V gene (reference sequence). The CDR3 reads CSARDRASYEQYF. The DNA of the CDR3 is TGCAGTGCTAGAGATAGGGCATCCTACGAGCAGTACTTC.

DNA for the CDR3: TGCGCCAGCAGCCAAGCCGGGACAGGGTATTACAATGAGCAGTTCTTC. Its translation is CASSQAGTGYYNEQFF. The V gene is TRBV4-3, the J gene TRBJ2-1, with TRBD1 matching 9 bases. The CDR3 has 16 residues. Looked up from germline, CDR1 is LGHNA and CDR2 is YSLEER. With 1 base clipped from V and 4 bases from J, the junction kept 5 bases outside the gene matches.

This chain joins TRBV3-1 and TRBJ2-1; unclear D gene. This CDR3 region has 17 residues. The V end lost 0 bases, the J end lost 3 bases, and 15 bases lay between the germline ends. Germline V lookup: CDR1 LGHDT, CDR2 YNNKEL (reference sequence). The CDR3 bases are TGTGCCAGCAGCCAAGATCTGGCTCCGGCCTACTACAATGAGCAGTTCTTC. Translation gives CASSQDLAPAYYNEQFF.

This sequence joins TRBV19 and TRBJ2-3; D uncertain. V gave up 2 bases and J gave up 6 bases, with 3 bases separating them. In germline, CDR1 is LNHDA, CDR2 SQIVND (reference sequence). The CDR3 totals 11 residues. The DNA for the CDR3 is TGTGCCAGTAGTATACGCGATACGCAGTATTTT. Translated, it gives CASSIRDTQYF. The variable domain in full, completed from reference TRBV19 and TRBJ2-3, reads DGGITQSPKYLFRKEGQNVTLSCEQNLNHDAMYWYRQDPGQGLRLIYYSQIVNDFQKGDIAEGYSVSREKKESFPLTVTSAQKNPTAFYLCASSIRDTQYFGPGTRLTVL.

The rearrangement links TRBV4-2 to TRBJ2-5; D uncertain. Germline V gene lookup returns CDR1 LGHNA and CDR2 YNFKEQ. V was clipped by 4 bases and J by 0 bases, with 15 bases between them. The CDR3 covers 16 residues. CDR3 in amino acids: CASSPYAQANQETQYF. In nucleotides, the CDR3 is TGTGCCAGCAGCCCCTACGCCCAGGCGAACCAAGAGACCCAGTACTTC.

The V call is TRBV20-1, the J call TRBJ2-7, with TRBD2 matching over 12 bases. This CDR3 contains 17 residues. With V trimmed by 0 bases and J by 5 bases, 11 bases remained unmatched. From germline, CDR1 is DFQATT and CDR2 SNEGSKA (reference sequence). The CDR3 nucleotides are TGCAGTGCTAGAGAATCCGGGACTAGCGGGCCGGAGGACGAGCAGTACTTC. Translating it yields CSARESGTSGPEDEQYF.

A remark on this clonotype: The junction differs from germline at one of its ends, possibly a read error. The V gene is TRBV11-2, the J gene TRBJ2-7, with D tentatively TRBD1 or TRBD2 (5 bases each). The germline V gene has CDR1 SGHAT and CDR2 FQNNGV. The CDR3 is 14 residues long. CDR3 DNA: TGTGCCAGCAGCTTAGGGCTCGGGGCTAGGGAGCCGTACTTC. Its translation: CASSLGLGAREPYF.

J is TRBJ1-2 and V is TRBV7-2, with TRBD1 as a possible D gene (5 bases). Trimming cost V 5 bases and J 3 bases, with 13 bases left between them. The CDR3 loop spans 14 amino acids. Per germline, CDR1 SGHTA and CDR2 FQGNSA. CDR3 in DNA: TGTGCCAGCAGCCTATTGACAGAGGACTATGGCTACACCTTC. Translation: CASSLLTEDYGYTF.

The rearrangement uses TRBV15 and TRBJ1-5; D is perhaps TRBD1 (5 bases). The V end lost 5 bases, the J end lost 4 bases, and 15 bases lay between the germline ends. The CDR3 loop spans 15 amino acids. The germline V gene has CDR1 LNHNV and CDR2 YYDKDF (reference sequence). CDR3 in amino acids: CATSGSGALNQPQHF. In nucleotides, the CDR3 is TGTGCCACCAGCGGGTCTGGGGCGTTGAATCAGCCCCAGCATTTT.

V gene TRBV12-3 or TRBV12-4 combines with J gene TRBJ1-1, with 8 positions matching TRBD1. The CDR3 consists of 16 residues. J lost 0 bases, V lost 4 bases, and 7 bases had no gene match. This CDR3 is CASSWPRQGLNTEAFF. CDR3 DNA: TGTGCCAGCAGTTGGCCTAGACAGGGGTTGAACACTGAAGCTTTCTTT.

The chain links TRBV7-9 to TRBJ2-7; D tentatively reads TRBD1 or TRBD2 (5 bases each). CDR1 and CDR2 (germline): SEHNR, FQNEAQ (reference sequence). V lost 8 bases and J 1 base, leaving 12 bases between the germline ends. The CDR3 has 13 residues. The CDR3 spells CASEGRGSYEQYF. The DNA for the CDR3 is TGTGCCAGCGAGGGACGGGGTTCCTACGAGCAGTACTTC.

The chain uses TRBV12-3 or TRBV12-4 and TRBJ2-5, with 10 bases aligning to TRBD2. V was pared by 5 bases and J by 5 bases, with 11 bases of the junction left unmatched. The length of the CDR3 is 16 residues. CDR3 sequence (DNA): TGTGCCAGCAGTACTTGGACTAGCGGACTGCAGGAGACCCAGTACTTC. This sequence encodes CASSTWTSGLQETQYF.

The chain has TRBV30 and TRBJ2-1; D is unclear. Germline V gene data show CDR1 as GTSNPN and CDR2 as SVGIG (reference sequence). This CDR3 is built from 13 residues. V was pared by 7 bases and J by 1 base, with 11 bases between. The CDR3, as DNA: TGTGCCTCAGCGACTGAATCCTACAATGAGCAGTTCTTC. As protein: CASATESYNEQFF.

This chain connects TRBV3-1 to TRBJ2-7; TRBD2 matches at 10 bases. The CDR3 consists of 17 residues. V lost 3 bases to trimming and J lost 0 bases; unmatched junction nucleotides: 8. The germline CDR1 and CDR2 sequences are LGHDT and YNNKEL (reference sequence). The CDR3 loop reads CASSQGALAGFSYEQYF. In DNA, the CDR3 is TGTGCCAGCAGCCAGGGAGCACTAGCGGGGTTCTCCTACGAGCAGTACTTC.